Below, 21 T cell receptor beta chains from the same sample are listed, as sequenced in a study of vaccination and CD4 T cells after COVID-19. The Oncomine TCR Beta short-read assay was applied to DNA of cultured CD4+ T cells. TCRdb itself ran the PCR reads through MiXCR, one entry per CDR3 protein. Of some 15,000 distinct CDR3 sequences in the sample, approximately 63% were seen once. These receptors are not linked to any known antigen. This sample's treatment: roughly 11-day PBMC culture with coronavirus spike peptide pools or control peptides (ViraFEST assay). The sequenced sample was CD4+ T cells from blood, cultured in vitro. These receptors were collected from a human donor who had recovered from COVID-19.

CDR3 sequence: CSARDAATTEAFF. The DNA for the CDR3 is TGCAGTGCTAGAGATGCCGCCACCACTGAAGCTTTCTTT. The gene calls are TRBV20-1 and TRBJ1-1, with no clear D. Germline loops: CDR1 DFQATT, CDR2 SNEGSKA (reference sequence). With 0 bases removed from V and 4 bases from J, the gap between germline ends came to 9 bases. The CDR3 contains 13 residues.

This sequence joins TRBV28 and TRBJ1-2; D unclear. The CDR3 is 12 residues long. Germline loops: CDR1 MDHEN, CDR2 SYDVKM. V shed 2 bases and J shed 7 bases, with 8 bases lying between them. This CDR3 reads CASSLGYGGYTF. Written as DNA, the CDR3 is TGTGCCAGCAGTTTAGGGTACGGTGGCTACACCTTC.

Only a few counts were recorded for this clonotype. In nucleotides, the CDR3 is TGTGCCATCGCGGGACAGGTGGGGGAAAAACTGTTTTTT. Its protein is CAIAGQVGEKLFF. The rearrangement joins TRBV10-3 to TRBJ1-4, with 8 bases that match TRBD1. The CDR3 is 13 residues long. Germline values: CDR1 ENHRY, CDR2 SYGVKD. Trimming removed 8 bases from V and 8 bases from J; junction bases left unmatched: 7.

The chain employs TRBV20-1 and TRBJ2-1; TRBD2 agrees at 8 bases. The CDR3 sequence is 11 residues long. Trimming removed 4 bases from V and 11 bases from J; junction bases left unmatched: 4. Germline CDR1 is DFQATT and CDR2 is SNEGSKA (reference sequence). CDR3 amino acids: CSATGTSKQFF. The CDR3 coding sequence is TGCAGTGCTACCGGGACTAGTAAGCAGTTCTTC.

The CDR3 nucleotides read TGCAGTGCCCCAAGGGGTCGTGAAGCTTTCTTT. Encoded protein: CSAPRGREAFF. This chain joins TRBV20-1 and TRBJ1-1, with D tentatively TRBD1 (5 bases). There are 11 residues in the CDR3. V was cut by 6 bases and J by 7 bases, with 12 bases left in between. Germline V lookup: CDR1 DFQATT, CDR2 SNEGSKA (reference sequence).

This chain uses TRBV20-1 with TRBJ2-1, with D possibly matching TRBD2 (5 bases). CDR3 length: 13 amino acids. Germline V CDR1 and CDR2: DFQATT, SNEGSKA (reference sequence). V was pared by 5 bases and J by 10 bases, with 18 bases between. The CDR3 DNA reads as TGCAGTGCTCCAAAAGACCAGAGAGGGGAGCAGTTCTTC. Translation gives CSAPKDQRGEQFF.

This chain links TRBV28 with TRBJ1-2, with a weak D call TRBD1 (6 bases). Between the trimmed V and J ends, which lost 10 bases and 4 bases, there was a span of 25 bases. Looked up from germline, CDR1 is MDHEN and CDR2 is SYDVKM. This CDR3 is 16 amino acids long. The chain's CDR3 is CAKKTRIPDRLYGYTF. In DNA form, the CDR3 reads TGTGCCAAGAAAACTCGTATTCCCGACAGGCTCTATGGCTACACCTTC.

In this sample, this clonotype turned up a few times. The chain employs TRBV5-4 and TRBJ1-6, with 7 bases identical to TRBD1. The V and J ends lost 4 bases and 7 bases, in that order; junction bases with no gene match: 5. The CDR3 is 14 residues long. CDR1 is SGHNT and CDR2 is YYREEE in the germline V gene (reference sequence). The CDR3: CASSPGQPNSPLHF. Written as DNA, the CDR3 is TGTGCCAGCAGCCCGGGACAGCCAAATTCACCCCTCCACTTT.

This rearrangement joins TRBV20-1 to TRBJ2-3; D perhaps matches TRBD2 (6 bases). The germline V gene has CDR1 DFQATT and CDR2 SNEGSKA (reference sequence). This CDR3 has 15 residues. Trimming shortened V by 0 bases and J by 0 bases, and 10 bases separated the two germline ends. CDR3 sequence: CSARDPGRSTDTQYF. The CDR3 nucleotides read TGCAGTGCTAGAGATCCGGGGAGGAGCACAGATACGCAGTATTTT.

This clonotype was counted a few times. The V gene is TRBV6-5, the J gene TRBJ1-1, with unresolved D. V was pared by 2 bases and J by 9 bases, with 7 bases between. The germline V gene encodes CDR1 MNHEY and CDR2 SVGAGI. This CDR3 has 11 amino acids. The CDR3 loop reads CASSYGGKAFF. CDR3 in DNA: TGTGCCAGCAGTTACGGTGGTAAAGCTTTCTTT.

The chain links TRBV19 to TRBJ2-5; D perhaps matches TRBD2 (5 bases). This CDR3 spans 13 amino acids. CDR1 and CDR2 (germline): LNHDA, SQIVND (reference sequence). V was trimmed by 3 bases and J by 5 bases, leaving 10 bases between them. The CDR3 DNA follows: TGTGCCAGTAGTATGTCTAGCCGGGAGACCCAGTACTTC. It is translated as CASSMSSRETQYF.

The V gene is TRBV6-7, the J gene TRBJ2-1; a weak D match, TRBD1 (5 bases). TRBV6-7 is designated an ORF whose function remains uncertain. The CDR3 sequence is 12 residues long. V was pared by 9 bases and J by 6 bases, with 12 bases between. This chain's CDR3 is CASQGRANEQFF. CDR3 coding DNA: TGTGCCAGTCAGGGCAGGGCCAATGAGCAGTTCTTC.

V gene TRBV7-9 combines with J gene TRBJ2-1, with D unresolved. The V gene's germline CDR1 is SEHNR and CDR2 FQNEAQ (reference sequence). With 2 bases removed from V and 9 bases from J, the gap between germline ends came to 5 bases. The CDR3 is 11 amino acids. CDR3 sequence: CASSLRGEQFF. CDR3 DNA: TGTGCCAGCAGCTTACGCGGTGAGCAGTTCTTC.

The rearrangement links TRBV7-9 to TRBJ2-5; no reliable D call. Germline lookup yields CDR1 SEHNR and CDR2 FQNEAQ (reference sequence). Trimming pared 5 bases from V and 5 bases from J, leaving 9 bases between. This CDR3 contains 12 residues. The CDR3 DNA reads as TGTGCCAGCAGCCCTTTTATGGAGACCCAGTACTTC. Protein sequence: CASSPFMETQYF. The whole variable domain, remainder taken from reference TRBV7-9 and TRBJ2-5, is DTGVSQNPRHKITKRGQNVTFRCDPISEHNRLYWYRQTLGQGPEFLTYFQNEAQLEKSRLLSDRFSAERPKGSFSTLEIQRTEQGDSAMYLCASSPFMETQYFGPGTRLLVL.

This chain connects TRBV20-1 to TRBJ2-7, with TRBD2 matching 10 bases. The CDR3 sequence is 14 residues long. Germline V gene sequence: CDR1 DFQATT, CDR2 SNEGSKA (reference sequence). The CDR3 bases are TGCACAACATCCATAAGCGGGGGGGGTTACGAGCAGTACTTC. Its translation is CTTSISGGGYEQYF.

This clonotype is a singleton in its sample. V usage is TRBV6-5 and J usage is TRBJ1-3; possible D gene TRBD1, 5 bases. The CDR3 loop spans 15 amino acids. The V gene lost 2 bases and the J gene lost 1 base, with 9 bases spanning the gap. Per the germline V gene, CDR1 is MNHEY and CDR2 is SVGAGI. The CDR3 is CASSYVQGSGNTIYF. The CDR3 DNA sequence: TGTGCCAGCAGTTACGTTCAGGGATCTGGAAACACCATATATTTT.

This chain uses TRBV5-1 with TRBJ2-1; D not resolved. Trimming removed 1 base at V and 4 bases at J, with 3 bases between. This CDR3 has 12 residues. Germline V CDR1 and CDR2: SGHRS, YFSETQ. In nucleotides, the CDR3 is TGCGCCAGCAGCTTGATGTACAATGAGCAGTTCTTC. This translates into CASSLMYNEQFF. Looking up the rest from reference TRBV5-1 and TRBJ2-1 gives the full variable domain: KAGVTQTPRYLIKTRGQQVTLSCSPISGHRSVSWYQQTPGQGLQFLFEYFSETQRNKGNFPGRFSGRQFSNSRSEMNVSTLELGDSALYLCASSLMYNEQFFGPGTRLTVL.

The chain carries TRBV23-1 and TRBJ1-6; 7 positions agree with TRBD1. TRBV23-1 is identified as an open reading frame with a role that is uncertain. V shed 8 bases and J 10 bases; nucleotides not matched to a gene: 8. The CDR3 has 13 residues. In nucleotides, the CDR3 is TGCGCCAGCGGCCAAGGGGGCTTGTCACCCCTCCACTTT. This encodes CASGQGGLSPLHF.

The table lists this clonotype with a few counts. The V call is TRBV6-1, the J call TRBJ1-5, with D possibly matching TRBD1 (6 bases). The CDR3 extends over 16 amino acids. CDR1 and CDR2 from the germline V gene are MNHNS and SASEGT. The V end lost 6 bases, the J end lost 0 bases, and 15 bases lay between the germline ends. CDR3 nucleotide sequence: TGTGCCAGCAGACGAGTGCAGGGGTATAGCAATCAGCCCCAGCATTTT. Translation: CASRRVQGYSNQPQHF.

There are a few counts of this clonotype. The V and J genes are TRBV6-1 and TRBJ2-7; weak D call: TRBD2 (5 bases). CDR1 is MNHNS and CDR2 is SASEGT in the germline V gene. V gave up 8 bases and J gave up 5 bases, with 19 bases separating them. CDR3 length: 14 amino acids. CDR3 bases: TGTGCCAGCCGGCTACTAGGGATCGTGAACGAGCAGTACTTC. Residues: CASRLLGIVNEQYF.

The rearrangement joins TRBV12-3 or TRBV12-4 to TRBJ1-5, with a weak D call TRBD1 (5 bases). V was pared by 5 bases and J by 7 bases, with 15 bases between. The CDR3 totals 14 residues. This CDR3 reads CASSVAPGKQPQHF. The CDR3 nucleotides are TGTGCCAGCAGTGTCGCCCCAGGGAAACAGCCCCAGCATTTT.